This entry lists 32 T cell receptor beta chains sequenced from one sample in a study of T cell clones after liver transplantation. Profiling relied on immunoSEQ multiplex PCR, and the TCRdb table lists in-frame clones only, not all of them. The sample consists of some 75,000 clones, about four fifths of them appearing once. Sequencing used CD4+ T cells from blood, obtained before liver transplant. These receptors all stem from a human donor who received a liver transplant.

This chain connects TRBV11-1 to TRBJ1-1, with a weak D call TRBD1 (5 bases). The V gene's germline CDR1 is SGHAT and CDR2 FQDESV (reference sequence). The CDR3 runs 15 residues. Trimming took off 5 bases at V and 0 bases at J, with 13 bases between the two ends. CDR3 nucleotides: TGTGCCAGCAGCCCGGCAGGGTGGATGAACACTGAAGCTTTCTTT. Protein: CASSPAGWMNTEAFF.

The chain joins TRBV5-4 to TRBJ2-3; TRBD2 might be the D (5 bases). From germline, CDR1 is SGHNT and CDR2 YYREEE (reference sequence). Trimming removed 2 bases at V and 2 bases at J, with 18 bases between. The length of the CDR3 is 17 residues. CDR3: CASSFRLASRLTDTQYF. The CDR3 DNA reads TGTGCCAGCAGCTTTCGTCTGGCTAGCCGGCTCACAGATACGCAGTATTTT.

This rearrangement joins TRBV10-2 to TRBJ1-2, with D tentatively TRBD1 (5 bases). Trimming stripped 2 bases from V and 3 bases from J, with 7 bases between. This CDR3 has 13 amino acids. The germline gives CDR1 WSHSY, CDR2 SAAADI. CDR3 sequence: CASSEGGYYGYTF. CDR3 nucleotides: TGCGCCAGCAGTGAGGGGGGTTACTATGGCTACACCTTC.

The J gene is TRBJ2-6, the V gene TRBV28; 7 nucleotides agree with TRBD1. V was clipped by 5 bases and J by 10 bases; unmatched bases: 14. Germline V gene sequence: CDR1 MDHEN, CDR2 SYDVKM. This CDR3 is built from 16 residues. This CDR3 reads CASSPRTGLGINVLTF. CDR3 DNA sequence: TGTGCCAGCAGTCCCCGGACAGGTTTGGGGATAAACGTCCTGACTTTC.

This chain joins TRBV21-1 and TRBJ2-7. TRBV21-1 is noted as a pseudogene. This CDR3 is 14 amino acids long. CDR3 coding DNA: TGTGCCATCAAAGGGGACCGACCTACGGGAGAGCAGTACTTC. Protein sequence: CAIKGDRPTGEQYF.

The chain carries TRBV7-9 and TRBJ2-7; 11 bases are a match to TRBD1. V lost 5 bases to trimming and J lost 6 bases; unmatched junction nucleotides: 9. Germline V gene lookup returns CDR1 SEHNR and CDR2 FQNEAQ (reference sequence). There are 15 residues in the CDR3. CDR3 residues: CASSPAGQGAAEQYF. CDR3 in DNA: TGTGCCAGCAGCCCAGCCGGACAGGGGGCGGCCGAGCAGTACTTC.

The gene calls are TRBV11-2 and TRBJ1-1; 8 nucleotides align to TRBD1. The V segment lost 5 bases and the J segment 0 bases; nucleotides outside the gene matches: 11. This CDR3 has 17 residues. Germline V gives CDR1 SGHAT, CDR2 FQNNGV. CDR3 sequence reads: CASSVDRGGGMNTEAFF. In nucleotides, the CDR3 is TGTGCCAGCAGCGTCGACAGGGGAGGTGGAATGAACACTGAAGCTTTCTTT.

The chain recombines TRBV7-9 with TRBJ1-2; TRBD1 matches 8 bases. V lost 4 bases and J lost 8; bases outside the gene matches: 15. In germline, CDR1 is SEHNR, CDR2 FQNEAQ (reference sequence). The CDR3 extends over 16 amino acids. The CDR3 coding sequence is TGTGCCAGCAGCTCTAGCCCAACACAGGGGGTTAAGGGCTACACCTTC. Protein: CASSSSPTQGVKGYTF.

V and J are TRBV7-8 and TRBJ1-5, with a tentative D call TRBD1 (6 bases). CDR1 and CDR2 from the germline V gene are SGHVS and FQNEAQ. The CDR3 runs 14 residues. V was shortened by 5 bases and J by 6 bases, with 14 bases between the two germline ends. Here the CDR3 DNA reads TGTGCCAGCAGCCTTAACAGGGACGGTCAGCCCCAGCATTTT. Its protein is CASSLNRDGQPQHF. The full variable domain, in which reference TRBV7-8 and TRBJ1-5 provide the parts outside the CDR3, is GAGVSQSPRYKVAKRGQDVALRCDPISGHVSLFWYQQALGQGPEFLTYFQNEAQLDKSGLPSDRFFAERPEGSVSTLKIQRTQQEDSAVYLCASSLNRDGQPQHFGDGTRLSIL.

For the CDR3, the DNA is TGTGCCAGCAGCCGAGTTGTATCCGGACGACTGTTTTTT. Translating it yields CASSRVVSGRLFF. The gene calls are TRBV27 and TRBJ1-4; no reliable D call. Germline values: CDR1 MNHEY, CDR2 SMNVEV (reference sequence). This CDR3 has 13 residues. With 6 bases removed from V and 13 bases from J, the gap between germline ends came to 18 bases.

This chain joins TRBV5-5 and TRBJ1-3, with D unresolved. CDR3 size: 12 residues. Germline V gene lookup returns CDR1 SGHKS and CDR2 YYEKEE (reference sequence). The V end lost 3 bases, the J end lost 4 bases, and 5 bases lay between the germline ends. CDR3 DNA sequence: TGTGCCAGCAGCTACGGCGGAAACACCATATATTTT. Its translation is CASSYGGNTIYF.

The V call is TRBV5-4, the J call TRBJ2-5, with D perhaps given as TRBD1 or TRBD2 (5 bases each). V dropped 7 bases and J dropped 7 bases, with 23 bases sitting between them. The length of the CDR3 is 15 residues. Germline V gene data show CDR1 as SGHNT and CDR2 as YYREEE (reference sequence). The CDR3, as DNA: TGTGCCAGCGAACTAGGGTCCGGGGCTGGCGGGACCCAGTACTTC. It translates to CASELGSGAGGTQYF.

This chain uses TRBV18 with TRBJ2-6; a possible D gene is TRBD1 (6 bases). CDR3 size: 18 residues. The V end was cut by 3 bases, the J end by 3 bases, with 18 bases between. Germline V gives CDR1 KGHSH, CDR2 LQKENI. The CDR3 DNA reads TGTGCCAGCTCACCTACCACCCAGGGGCCTGGTGGGGCCAACGTCCTGACTTTC. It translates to CASSPTTQGPGGANVLTF.

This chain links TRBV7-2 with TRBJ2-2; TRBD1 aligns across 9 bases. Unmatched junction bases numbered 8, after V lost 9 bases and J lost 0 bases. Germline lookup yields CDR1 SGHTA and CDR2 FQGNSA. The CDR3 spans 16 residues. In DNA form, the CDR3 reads TGTGCCAGTTCCCGGAGACAGGGGGCGAACACCGGGGAGCTGTTTTTT. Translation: CASSRRQGANTGELFF.

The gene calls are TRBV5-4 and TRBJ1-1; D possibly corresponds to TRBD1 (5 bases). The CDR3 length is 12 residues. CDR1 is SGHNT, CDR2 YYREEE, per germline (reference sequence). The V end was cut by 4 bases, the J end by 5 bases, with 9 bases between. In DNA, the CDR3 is TGTGCCAGCAGCCTCGACAGAACTGAAGCTTTCTTT. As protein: CASSLDRTEAFF.

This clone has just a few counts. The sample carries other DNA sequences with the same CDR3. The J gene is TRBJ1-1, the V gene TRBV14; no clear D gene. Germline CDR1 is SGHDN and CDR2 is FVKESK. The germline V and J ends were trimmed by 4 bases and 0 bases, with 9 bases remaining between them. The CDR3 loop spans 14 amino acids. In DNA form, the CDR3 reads TGTGCCAGCAGCCTGCCGGGGATGAACACTGAAGCTTTCTTT. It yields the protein CASSLPGMNTEAFF.

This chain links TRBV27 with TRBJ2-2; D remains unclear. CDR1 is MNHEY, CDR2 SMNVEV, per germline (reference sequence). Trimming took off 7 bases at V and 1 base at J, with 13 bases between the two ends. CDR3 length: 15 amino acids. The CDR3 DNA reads TGTGCCAGCACCTCACTCTCAGGGAACACCGGGGAGCTGTTTTTT. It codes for CASTSLSGNTGELFF.

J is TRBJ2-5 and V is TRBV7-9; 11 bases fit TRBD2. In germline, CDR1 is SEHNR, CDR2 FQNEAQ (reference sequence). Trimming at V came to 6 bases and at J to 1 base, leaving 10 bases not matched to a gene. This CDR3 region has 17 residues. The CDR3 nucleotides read TGTGCCAGCAGTAAGCTAGCGGGAGGAAAGGTCCAAGAGACCCAGTACTTC. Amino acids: CASSKLAGGKVQETQYF.

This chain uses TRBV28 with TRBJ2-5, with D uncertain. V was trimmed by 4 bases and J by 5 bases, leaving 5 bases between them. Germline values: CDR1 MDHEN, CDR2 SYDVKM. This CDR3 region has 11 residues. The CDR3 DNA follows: TGTGCCAGCAGTTACCGGGAGACCCAGTACTTC. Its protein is CASSYRETQYF.

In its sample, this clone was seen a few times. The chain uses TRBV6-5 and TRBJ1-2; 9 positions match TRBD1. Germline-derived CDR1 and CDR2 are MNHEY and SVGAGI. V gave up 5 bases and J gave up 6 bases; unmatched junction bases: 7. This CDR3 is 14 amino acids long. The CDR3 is CASSPRTGADGYTF. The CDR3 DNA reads TGTGCCAGCAGTCCACGGACAGGGGCGGATGGCTACACCTTC.

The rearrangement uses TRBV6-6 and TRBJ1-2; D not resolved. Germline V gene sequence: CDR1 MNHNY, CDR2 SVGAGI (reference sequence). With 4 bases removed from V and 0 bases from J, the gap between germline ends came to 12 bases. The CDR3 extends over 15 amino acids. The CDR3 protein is CASSSSGLANYGYTF. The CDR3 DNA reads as TGTGCCAGCAGTTCCTCCGGACTGGCTAACTATGGCTACACCTTC.

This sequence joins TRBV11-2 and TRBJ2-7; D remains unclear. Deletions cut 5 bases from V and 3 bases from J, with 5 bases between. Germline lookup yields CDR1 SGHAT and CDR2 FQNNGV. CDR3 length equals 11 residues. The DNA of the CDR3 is TGTGCCAGCAGCCCAAACTACGAGCAGTACTTC. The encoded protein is CASSPNYEQYF. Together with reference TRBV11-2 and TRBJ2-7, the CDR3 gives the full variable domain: EAGVAQSPRYKIIEKRQSVAFWCNPISGHATLYWYQQILGQGPKLLIQFQNNGVVDDSQLPKDRFSAERLKGVDSTLKIQPAKLEDSAVYLCASSPNYEQYFGPGTRLTVT.

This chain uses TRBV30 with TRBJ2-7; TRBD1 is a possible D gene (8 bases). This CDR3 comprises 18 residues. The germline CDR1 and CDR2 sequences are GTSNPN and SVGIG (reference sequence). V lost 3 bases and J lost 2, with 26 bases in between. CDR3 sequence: CAWSRGLAALLNPYEQYF. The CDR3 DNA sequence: TGTGCCTGGAGCAGGGGGCTAGCGGCCCTATTAAACCCCTACGAGCAGTACTTC.

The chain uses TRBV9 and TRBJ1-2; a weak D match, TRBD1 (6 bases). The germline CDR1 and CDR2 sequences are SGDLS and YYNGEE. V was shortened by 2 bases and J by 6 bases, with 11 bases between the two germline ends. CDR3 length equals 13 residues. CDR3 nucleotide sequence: TGTGCCAGCAGCGTGGACAGTGGGGATGGCTACACCTTC. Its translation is CASSVDSGDGYTF.

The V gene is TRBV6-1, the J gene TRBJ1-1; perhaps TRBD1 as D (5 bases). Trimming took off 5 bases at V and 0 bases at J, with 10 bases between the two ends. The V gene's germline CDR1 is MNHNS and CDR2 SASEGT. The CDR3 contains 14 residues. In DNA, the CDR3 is TGTGCCAGCAGTATGGGACCTATGAACACTGAAGCTTTCTTT. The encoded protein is CASSMGPMNTEAFF.

CDR3 sequence reads: CAISGQLNTEAFF. CDR3 in DNA: TGTGCCATCAGTGGACAGTTGAACACTGAAGCTTTCTTT. The chain recombines TRBV10-3 with TRBJ1-1; perhaps TRBD1 as D (5 bases). The CDR3 runs 13 residues. Deletions cut 4 bases from V and 0 bases from J, with 6 bases between. Per germline, CDR1 ENHRY and CDR2 SYGVKD.

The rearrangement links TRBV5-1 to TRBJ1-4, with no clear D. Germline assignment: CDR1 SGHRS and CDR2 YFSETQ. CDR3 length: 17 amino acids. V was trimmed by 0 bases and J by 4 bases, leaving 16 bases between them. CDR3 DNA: TGCGCCAGCAGCTTGGGGGAAACGAGCGGGCATAATGAAAAACTGTTTTTT. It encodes CASSLGETSGHNEKLFF. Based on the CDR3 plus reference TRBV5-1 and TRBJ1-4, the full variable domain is KAGVTQTPRYLIKTRGQQVTLSCSPISGHRSVSWYQQTPGQGLQFLFEYFSETQRNKGNFPGRFSGRQFSNSRSEMNVSTLELGDSALYLCASSLGETSGHNEKLFFGSGTQLSVL.

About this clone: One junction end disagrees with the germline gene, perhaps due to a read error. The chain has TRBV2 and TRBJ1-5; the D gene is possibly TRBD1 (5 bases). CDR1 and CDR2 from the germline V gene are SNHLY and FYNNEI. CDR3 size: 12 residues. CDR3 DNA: TGTGCCAGCTTGCTTACGCCGGGACCCCTGCATTTT. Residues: CASLLTPGPLHF. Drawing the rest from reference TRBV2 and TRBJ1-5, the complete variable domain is EPEVTQTPSHQVTQMGQEVILRCVPISNHLYFYWYRQILGQKVEFLVSFYNNEISEKSEIFDDQFSVERPDGSNFTLKIRSTKLEDSAMYFCASLLTPGPLHFGDGTRLSIL.

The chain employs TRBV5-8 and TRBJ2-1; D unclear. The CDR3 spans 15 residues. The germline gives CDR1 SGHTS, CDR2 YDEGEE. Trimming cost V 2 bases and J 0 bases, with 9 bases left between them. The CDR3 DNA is TGTGCCAGCAGCTTAGGAGAGAGCTCCTACAATGAGCAGTTCTTC. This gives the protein CASSLGESSYNEQFF.

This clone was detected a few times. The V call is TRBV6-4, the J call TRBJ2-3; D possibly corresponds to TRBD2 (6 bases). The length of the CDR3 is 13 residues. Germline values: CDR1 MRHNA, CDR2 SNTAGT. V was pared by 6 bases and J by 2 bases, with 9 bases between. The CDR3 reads CASSRDFTDTQYF. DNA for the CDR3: TGTGCCAGCAGCCGGGACTTCACAGATACGCAGTATTTT.

As DNA, the CDR3 is TGCGCCAGCAGCTTAGGGGGAGATACGCAGTATTTT. Translating it yields CASSLGGDTQYF. The gene calls are TRBV5-1 and TRBJ2-3, with a weak D call TRBD1 (6 bases). V gave up 2 bases and J gave up 5 bases, with 6 bases separating them. This CDR3 region has 12 residues. Per germline, CDR1 SGHRS and CDR2 YFSETQ.

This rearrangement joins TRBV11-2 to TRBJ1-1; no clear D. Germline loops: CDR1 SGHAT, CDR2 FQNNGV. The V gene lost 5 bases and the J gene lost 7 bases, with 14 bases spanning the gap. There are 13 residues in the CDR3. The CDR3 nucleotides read TGTGCCAGCAGCCTCTCCCCCATTCTTGAAGCTTTCTTT. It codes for CASSLSPILEAFF.